This T cell receptor (beta chain) came from a study of control samples from healthy donors and cancer patients. The table came from immunoSEQ multiplex PCR; TCRdb's copy has only in-frame clones and leaves some out. The sample includes tens of thousands of clones, over 80% of them seen just once. CDR3 length: 13 residues. The V and J ends lost 0 bases and 5 bases, in that order; junction bases with no gene match: 2. The germline V gene encodes CDR1 SGHRS and CDR2 YFSETQ. This clonotype was sampled from a man aged 55 to 69 in good health. The sequenced sample consisted of blood. The gene calls are TRBV5-1 and TRBJ2-7; 7 bases fit TRBD1. CDR3 sequence (DNA): TGCGCCAGCAGCTTGGGGGGGACAGACGAGCAGTACTTC. The encoded protein is CASSLGGTDEQYF.